These 2 T cell receptor beta chains share one sample of origin, sequenced in a study of blood T cell repertoires in COVID-19. The table came from immunoSEQ multiplex PCR; TCRdb's copy has only in-frame clones and leaves some out. The sample consists of more than 35,000 clones, just over 90% of them appearing once. The sequencing input was peripheral blood. All receptors derive from a human donor in a cohort sampled during active COVID-19.

The gene calls are TRBV4-1 and TRBJ2-3; weak D call: TRBD2 (5 bases). Trimming took 0 bases from V and 7 from J, leaving 14 bases between them. This CDR3 is 15 amino acids long. CDR1 and CDR2 (germline): MGHRA, YSYEKL. The CDR3 coding sequence is TGCGCCAGCAGCCAAGATGGTGGGAGTGGGAATACGCAGTATTTT. Protein: CASSQDGGSGNTQYF.

The V and J genes are TRBV3-1 (or the pseudogene TRBV3-2) and TRBJ1-4, with 7 bases aligning to TRBD1. The CDR3 extends over 16 amino acids. The trim removed 3 bases at V and 4 bases at J, leaving 8 bases unmatched. The germline CDR1 and CDR2 sequences are LGHDT and YNNKEL (reference sequence). In DNA, the CDR3 is TGTGCCAGCAGCCATCCGGGACAGCCCTATAATGAAAAACTGTTTTTT. It encodes CASSHPGQPYNEKLFF.